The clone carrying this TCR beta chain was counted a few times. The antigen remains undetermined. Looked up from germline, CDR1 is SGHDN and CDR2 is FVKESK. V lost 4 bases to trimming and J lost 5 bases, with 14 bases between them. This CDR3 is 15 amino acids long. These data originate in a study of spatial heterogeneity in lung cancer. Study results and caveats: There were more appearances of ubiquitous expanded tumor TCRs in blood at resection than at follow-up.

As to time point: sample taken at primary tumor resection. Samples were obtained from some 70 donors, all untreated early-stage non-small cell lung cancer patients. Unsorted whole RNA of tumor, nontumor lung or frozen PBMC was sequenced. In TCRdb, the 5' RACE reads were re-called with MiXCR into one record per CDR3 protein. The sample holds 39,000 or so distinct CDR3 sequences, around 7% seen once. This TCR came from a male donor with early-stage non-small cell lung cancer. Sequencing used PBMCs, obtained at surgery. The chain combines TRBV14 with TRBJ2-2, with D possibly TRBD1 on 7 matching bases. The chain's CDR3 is CASSRQGLGTGELFF. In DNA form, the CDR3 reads TGTGCCAGCAGCCGACAGGGACTCGGGACCGGGGAGCTGTTTTTT.